This T cell receptor (beta chain) was sequenced during a study of blood T cell repertoires in COVID-19. Looking at the study overall: Sites across the United States, Italy and Spain contributed samples from acute and convalescent COVID-19. The analysed material was cDNA or gDNA that came from T cells, B-cell-depleted T cells, or PBMCs.

Per the study methods: Cell counts per sample came from amplifying reference gene primers. Only in-frame clones appear in the TCRdb table, and some are missing; sequencing was by immunoSEQ multiplex PCR. V and J calls and clone size follow that table, whereas D and trimming were derived from the DNA. The repertoire includes some 140,000 clones, approximately 85% of them detected once, and about 4.3% sits in the top ten. The CDR3 totals 14 residues. Germline V gives CDR1 SGHVS, CDR2 FQNEAQ. Trimming took off 5 bases at V and 8 bases at J, with 15 bases between the two ends. The specimen was peripheral blood. This TCR was recovered from a human donor in a cohort sampled during active COVID-19. The gene calls are TRBV7-8 and TRBJ1-4; D might be TRBD1 (6 bases). CDR3 DNA: TGTGCCAGCAGCCCACAGGGAAAGAACGAAAAACTGTTTTTT. As protein: CASSPQGKNEKLFF.